This record looks at one T cell receptor beta chain sequence and its context. This clonotype was found many times. Its antigen is unknown. It has no much larger one-base neighbor in the sample; base qualities were not kept. Moderately to severely active disease, a Clinical Activity Score of at least 3, a NOSPECS grade of at least 4, and a duration under 3 months were present in ophthalmopathy patients. The study excluded patients with uncontrolled infections, other autoimmune diseases, pregnancy or lactation. Diagnoses were based on clinical symptoms, serum thyroxine and TRAb, thyroid ultrasound and orbital computed tomography. Ficoll-Paque density gradient centrifugation was used to isolate PBMCs from 8.5 to 10 ml of fresh peripheral blood. Total RNA was extracted with Trizol reagent, and quality was checked on an Agilent 2100 Bioanalyzer. TCR beta CDR3 regions were amplified from RNA transcripts. The TCR CDR3 was subjected to a first round of RT-PCR using the HTBI primer set and the Qiagen OneStep RT-PCR kit. A second multiplex PCR round built the libraries, followed by size selection and purification. The libraries were sequenced on an Illumina HiSeq2000 using paired-end 100 bp reads. In the paper's pipeline: Raw data were processed with SOAPnuke, discarding reads with adapters, uncalled bases, mean Phred below 15, or no exact constant-primer or identifier match. High-quality paired reads were merged with COPE v1.2.5, and unique nucleotide sequences were defined as clonotypes. MiTCR v1.1 was used to align the clonotypes against IMGT TRBV, TRBD and TRBJ reference segments. Only V-J combinations with frequency above 0.0001, covering 99.2% of repertoires, were analysed. The TCS score was defined as the ratio of F50 (clonal expansion) to E x V (chaos), calculated using BLOSUM62-based TCRdist between CDR3 peptides within each V-J. Welch's t-statistics and random forest reduced 500 to 550 V-J features to 10 to 15, which were used in a naive Bayes classifier (R e1071). TCRdb redid the processing of the public reads, applying fastp at Q25 and MiXCR, and retained in-frame beta chains. When rows share a CDR3 protein, they turn into one entry using the most common DNA and genes. The V and J calls here are based on TCRdb, not the publication. Here the sample has some 580,000 distinct CDR3 sequences; around 16% occur a single time. More than 3% of the sample is in the top ten clones.

The junction carries 16 bases between V and J, which are trimmed by 0 bases and 4 bases respectively. The CDR3 numbers 16 residues from cysteine through phenylalanine. Only CDR3 DNA is held: 48 bases, read in frame from base 1. The germline V gene specifies SGHRS as CDR1 and YFSETQ as CDR2. This record belongs to a study of T cells in Graves' hyperthyroidism and ophthalmopathy (dated by TCRdb to between 2018 and 2021). The study in broad terms: Peripheral blood samples were taken at the time of initial diagnosis, prior to any treatment. TCR V-J signatures able to tell the groups apart were searched for in a discovery cohort of 95 or so patients, of whom around 43 had Graves' ophthalmopathy and about 60 had stable Graves' hyperthyroidism. Prospective prediction of ophthalmopathy was tested in an independent validation cohort consisting of some 20 hyperthyroidism patients and around 16 patients who later progressed to ophthalmopathy. For training and testing, the 80 to 100 patients in the discovery cohort were randomly divided in a 7:3 ratio. Thyroid tissue and blood T-cell repertoires from six Graves' hyperthyroidism patients were also compared in the study. Once sampling was done, hyperthyroidism patients were given methimazole at a starting dose of 30 mg daily, whereas ophthalmopathy patients were given high-dose intravenous methylprednisolone. The paper reports TCR Vbeta CDR3 sequencing of over 130 peripheral blood samples: 40 or so ophthalmopathy, approximately 74 hyperthyroidism and around 17 progressor patients.

Study-level results and caveats: Blood samples also contained most of the expanded thyroid clonotypes (frequency above 0.001), which suggests that blood repertoires may reflect thyroid immune responses. In cross-validation, a model built on a 13 V-J signature told ophthalmopathy apart from stable hyperthyroidism with over 85% sensitivity and about 81% specificity, and in testing the same model reached 80%/75%. No statistical method was used to set the sample size in advance, and investigators knew the group allocation. During validation, the model predicted progression to ophthalmopathy a median of roughly 7.1 months ahead of onset, with almost 71% sensitivity and around 73% specificity.

What was sequenced was blood. The clonotype was recovered from a woman between 35 and 50 years old with Graves' ophthalmopathy. The sequence joins TRBV5-1 to TRBJ2-5; the D region possibly corresponds to TRBD2 (6 bases align). CDR3 sequence: CASSLAAGRSSETQYF. Read as DNA, the sequence is TGCGCCAGCAGCTTGGCGGCAGGGAGGAGTTCAGAGACCCAGTACTTC.